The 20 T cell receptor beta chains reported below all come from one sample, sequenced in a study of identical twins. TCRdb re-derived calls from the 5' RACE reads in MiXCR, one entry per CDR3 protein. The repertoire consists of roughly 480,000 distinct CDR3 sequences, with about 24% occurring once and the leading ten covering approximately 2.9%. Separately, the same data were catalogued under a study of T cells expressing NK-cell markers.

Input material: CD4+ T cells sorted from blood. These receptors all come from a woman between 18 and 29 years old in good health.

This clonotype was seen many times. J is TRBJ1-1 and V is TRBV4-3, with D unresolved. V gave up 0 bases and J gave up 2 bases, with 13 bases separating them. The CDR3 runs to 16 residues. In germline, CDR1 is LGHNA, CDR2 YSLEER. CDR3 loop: CASSQDVGGRNTEAFF. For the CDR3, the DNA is TGCGCCAGCAGCCAAGACGTCGGTGGCCGAAACACTGAAGCTTTCTTT.

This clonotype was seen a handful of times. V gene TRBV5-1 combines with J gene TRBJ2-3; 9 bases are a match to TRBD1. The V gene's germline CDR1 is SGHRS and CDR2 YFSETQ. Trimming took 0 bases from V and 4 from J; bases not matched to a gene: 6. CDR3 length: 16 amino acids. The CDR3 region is CASSLAGTGIPDTQYF. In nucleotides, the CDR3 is TGCGCCAGCAGCTTGGCCGGGACAGGGATTCCAGATACGCAGTATTTT.

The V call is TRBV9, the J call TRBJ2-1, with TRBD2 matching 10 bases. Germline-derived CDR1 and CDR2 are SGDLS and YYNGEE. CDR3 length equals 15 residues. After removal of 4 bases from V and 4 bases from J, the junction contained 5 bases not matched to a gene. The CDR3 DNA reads TGTGCCAGCAGCAACAGCGGGGGGGCGTACAATGAGCAGTTCTTC. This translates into CASSNSGGAYNEQFF.

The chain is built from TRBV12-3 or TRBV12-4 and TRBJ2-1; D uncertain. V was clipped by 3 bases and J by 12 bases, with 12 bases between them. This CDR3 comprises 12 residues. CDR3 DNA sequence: TGTGCCAGCAGTTTGTTTCCCCACCGGCAGTTCTTC. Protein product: CASSLFPHRQFF.

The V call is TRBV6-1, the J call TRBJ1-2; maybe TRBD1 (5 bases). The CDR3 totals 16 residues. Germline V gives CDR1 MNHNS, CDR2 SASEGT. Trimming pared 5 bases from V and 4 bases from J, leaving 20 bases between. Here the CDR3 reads CASSPPGVRPGYGYTF. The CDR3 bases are TGTGCCAGCAGTCCGCCGGGGGTTCGACCGGGCTATGGCTACACCTTC.

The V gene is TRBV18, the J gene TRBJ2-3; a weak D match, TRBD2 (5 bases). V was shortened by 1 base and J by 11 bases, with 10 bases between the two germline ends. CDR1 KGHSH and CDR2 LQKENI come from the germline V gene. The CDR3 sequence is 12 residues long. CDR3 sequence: CASSPLATEQYF. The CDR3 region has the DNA TGTGCCAGCTCACCACTAGCGACGGAGCAGTATTTT.

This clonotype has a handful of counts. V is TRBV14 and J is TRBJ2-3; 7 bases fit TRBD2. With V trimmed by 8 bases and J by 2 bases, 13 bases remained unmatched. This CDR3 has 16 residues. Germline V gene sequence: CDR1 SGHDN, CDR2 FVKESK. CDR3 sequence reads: CASALRWGGDTDTQYF. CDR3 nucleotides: TGTGCCAGCGCCCTGAGATGGGGGGGAGACACAGATACGCAGTATTTT.

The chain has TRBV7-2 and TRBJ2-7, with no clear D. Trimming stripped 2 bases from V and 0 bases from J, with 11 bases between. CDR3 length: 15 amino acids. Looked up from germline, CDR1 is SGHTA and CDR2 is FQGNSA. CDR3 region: CASSLPPPTSYEQYF. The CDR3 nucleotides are TGTGCCAGCAGCTTACCCCCGCCCACCTCCTACGAGCAGTACTTC.

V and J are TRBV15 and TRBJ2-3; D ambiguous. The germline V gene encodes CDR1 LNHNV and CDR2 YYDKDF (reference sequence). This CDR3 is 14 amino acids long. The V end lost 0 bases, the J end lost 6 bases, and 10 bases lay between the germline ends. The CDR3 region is CATSRELGLDTQYF. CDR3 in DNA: TGTGCCACCAGCAGAGAACTGGGGTTGGATACGCAGTATTTT.

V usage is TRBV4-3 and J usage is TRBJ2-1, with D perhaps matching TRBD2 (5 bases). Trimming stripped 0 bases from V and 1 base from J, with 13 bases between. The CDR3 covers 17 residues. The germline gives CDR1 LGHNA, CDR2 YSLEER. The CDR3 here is CASSQDAAPGSYNEQFF. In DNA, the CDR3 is TGCGCCAGCAGCCAAGATGCCGCTCCGGGGTCCTACAATGAGCAGTTCTTC.

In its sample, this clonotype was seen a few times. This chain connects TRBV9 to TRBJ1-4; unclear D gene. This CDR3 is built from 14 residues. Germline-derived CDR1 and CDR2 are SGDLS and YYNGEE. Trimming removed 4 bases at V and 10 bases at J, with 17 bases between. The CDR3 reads CASSPTEGVRKLFF. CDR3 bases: TGTGCCAGCAGCCCGACCGAGGGCGTCCGAAAACTGTTTTTT.

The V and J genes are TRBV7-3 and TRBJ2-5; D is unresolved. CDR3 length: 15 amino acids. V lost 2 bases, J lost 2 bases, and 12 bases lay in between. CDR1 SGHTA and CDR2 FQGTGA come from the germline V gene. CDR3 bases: TGTGCCAGCAGCTTATTTGTGGCCACTCAAGAGACCCAGTACTTC. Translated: CASSLFVATQETQYF.

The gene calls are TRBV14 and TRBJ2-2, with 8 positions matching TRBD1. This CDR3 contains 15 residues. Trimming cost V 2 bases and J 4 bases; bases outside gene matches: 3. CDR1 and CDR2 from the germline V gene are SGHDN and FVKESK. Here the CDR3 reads CASSQTGGFTGELFF. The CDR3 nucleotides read TGTGCCAGCAGCCAAACAGGGGGTTTCACCGGGGAGCTGTTTTTT. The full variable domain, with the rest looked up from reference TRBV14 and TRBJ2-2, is EAGVTQFPSHSVIEKGQTVTLRCDPISGHDNLYWYRRVMGKEIKFLLHFVKESKQDESGMPNNRFLAERTGGTYSTLKVQPAELEDSGVYFCASSQTGGFTGELFFGEGSRLTVL.

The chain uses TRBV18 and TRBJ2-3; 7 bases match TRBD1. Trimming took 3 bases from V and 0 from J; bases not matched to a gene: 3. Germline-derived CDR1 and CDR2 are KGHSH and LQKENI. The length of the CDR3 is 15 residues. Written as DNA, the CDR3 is TGTGCCAGCTCACCCAGGGGGAAAAGCACAGATACGCAGTATTTT. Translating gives CASSPRGKSTDTQYF. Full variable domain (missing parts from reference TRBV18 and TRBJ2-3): NAGVMQNPRHLVRRRGQEARLRCSPMKGHSHVYWYRQLPEEGLKFMVYLQKENIIDESGMPKERFSAEFPKEGPSILRIQQVVRGDSAAYFCASSPRGKSTDTQYFGPGTRLTVL.

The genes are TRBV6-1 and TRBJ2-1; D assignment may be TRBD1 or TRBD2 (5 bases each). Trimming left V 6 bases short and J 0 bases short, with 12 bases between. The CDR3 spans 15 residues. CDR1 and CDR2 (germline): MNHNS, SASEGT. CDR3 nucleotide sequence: TGTGCCAGCAGGGGAGAGGGGAGCTCCTACAATGAGCAGTTCTTC. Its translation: CASRGEGSSYNEQFF.

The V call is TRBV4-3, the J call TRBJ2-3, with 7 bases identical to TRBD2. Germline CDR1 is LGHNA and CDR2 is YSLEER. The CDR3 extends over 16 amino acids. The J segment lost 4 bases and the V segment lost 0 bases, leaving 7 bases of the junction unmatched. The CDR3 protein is CASSQDLSGNSDTQYF. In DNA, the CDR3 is TGCGCCAGCAGCCAAGATCTCAGCGGGAACTCAGATACGCAGTATTTT.

In nucleotides, the CDR3 is TGTGCCAGCAGGGCGCAGGGGTTGTACGAGCAGTACTTC. Amino acid sequence: CASRAQGLYEQYF. The V call is TRBV27, the J call TRBJ2-7; perhaps TRBD1 as D (6 bases). CDR1 MNHEY and CDR2 SMNVEV come from the germline V gene (reference sequence). This CDR3 contains 13 residues. Trimming left V 6 bases short and J 4 bases short, with 13 bases between.

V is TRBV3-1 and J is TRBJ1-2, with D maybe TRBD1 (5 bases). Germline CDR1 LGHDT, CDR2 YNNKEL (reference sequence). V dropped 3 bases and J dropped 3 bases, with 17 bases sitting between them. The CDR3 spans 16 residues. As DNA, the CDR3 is TGTGCCAGCAGCCAGCCCGGGAGGGGAAACGACTATGGCTACACCTTC. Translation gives CASSQPGRGNDYGYTF.

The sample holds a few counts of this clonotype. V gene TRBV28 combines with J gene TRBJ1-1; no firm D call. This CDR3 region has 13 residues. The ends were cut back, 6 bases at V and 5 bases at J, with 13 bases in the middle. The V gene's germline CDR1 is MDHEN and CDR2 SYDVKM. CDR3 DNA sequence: TGTGCCAGCAGGGACGGTGGGTGGACTGAAGCTTTCTTT. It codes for CASRDGGWTEAFF.

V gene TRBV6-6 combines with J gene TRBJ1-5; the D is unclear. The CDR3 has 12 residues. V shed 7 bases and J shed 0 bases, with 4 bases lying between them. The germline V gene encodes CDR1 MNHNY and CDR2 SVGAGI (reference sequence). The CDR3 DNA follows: TGTGCCAGCATGCATAGCAATCAGCCCCAGCATTTT. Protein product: CASMHSNQPQHF.